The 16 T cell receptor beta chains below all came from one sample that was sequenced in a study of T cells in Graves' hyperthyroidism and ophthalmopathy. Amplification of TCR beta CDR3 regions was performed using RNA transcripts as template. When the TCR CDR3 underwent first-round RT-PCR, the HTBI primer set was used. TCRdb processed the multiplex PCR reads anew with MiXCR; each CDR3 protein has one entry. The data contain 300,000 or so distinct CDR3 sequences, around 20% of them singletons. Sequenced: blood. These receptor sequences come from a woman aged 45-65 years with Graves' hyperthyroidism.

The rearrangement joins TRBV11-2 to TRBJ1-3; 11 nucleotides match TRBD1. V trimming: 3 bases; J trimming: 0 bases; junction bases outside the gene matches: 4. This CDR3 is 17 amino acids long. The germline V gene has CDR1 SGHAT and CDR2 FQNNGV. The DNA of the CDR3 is TGTGCCAGCAGCTTTACCGGGACAGGGGGCTCTGGAAACACCATATATTTT. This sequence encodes CASSFTGTGGSGNTIYF.

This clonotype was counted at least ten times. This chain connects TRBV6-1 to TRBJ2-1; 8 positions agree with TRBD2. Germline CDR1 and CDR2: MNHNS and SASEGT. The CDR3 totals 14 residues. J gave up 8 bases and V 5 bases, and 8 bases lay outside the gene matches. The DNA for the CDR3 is TGTGCCAGCAGTACTTTCGGGAGGGACTATGAGCAGTTCTTC. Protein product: CASSTFGRDYEQFF.

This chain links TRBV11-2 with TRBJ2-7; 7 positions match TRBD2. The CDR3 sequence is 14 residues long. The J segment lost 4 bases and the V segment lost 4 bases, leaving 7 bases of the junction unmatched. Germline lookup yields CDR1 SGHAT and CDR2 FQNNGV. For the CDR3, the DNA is TGTGCCAGCAGCTCCCTGGCGGGAGTATACGAGCAGTACTTC. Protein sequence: CASSSLAGVYEQYF.

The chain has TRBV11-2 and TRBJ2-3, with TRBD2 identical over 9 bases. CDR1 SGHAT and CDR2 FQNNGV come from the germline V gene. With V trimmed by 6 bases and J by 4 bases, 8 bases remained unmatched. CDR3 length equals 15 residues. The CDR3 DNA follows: TGTGCCAGCAGTTACAGTGGCGGGGGGGCAGATACGCAGTATTTT. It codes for CASSYSGGGADTQYF.

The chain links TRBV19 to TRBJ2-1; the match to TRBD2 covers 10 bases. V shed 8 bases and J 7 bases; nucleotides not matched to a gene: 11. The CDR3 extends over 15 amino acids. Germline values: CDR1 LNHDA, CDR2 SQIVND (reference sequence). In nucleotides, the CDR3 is TGTGCCAGTCTCCCCGTGGGTAGCGGGAGGAATGAGCAGTTCTTC. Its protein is CASLPVGSGRNEQFF.

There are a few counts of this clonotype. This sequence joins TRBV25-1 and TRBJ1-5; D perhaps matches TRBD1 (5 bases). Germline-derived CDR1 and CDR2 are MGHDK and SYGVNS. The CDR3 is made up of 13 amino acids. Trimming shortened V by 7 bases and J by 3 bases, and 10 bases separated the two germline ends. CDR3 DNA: TGTGCCAGCACCCTGGGGGACAATCAGCCCCAGCATTTT. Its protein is CASTLGDNQPQHF.

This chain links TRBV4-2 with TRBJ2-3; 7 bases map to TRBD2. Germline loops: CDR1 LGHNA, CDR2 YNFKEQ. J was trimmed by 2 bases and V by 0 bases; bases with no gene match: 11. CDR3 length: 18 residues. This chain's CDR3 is CASSQEGFAGTNTDTQYF. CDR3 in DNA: TGTGCCAGCAGCCAAGAAGGGTTTGCGGGGACTAACACAGATACGCAGTATTTT.

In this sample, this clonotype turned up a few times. Written as DNA, the CDR3 is TGCGCCAGCAGCCCGGACAGGGGGCGCGGGTCACCCCTCCACTTT. It encodes CASSPDRGRGSPLHF. The chain couples TRBV5-1 to TRBJ1-6, with 11 bases lining up with TRBD1. With 4 bases clipped from V and 10 bases from J, the junction kept 7 bases outside the gene matches. Per the germline V gene, CDR1 is SGHRS and CDR2 is YFSETQ. The CDR3 extends over 15 amino acids.

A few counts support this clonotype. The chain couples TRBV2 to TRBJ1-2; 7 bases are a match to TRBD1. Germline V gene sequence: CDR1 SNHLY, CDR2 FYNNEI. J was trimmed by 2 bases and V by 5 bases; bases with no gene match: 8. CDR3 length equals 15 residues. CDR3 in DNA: TGTGCCAGCAGTTTCGGGACAGAAAGGAACTATGGCTACACCTTC. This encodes CASSFGTERNYGYTF. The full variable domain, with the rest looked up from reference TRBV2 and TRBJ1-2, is EPEVTQTPSHQVTQMGQEVILRCVPISNHLYFYWYRQILGQKVEFLVSFYNNEISEKSEIFDDQFSVERPDGSNFTLKIRSTKLEDSAMYFCASSFGTERNYGYTFGSGTRLTVV.

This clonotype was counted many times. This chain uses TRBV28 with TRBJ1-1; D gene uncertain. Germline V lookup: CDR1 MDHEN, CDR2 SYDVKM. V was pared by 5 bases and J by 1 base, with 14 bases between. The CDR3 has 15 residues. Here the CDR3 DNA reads TGTGCCAGCAGTCCATCCCGTGCGGGGAACACTGAAGCTTTCTTT. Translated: CASSPSRAGNTEAFF.

CDR3 residues: CASSQLREQETQYF. CDR3 nucleotides: TGTGCCAGCAGCCAACTGCGGGAACAAGAGACCCAGTACTTC. V and J are TRBV14 and TRBJ2-5; TRBD2 might be the D (6 bases). V lost 2 bases, J lost 2 bases, and 9 bases lay in between. Germline V gene data show CDR1 as SGHDN and CDR2 as FVKESK. There are 14 residues in the CDR3.

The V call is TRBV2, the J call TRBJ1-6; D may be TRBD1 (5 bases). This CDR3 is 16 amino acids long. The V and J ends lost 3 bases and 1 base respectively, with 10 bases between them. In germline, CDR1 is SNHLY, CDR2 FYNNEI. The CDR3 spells CASSEEGRSYNSPLHF. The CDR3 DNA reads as TGTGCCAGCAGTGAGGAGGGGAGATCCTATAATTCACCCCTCCACTTT.

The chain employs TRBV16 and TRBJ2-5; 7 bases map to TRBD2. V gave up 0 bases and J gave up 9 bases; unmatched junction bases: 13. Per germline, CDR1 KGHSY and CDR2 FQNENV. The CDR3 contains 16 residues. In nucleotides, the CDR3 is TGTGCCAGCAGCCAATCAGGTCGAGGCGGGAGATCGGCCCAGTACTTC. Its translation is CASSQSGRGGRSAQYF. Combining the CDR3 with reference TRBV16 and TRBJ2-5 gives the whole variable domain GEEVAQTPKHLVRGEGQKAKLYCAPIKGHSYVFWYQQVLKNEFKFLISFQNENVFDETGMPKERFSAKCLPNSPCSLEIQATKLEDSAVYFCASSQSGRGGRSAQYFGPGTRLLVL.

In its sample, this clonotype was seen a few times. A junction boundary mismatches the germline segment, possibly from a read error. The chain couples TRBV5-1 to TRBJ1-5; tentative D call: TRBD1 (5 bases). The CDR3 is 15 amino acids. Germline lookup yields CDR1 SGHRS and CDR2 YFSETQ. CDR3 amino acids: CASSPAGTDNQPQHF. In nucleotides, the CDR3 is TGTGCCAGCAGCCCCGCCGGGACTGATAATCAGCCCCAGCATTTT. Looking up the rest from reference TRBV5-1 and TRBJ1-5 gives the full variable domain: KAGVTQTPRYLIKTRGQQVTLSCSPISGHRSVSWYQQTPGQGLQFLFEYFSETQRNKGNFPGRFSGRQFSNSRSEMNVSTLELGDSALYLCASSPAGTDNQPQHFGDGTRLSIL.

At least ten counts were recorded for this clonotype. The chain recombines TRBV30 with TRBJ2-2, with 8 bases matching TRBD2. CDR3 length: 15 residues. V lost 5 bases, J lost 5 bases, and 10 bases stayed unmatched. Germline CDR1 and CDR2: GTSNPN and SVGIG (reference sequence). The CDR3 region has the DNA TGTGCCTGGTGCAGAGCGGGAGTGGATACCGGGGAGCTGTTTTTT. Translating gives CAWCRAGVDTGELFF.

The CDR3: CASSPLFGGRANEQYF. DNA for the CDR3: TGTGCCAGCAGCCCTCTATTTGGCGGGAGGGCCAACGAGCAGTACTTC. The rearrangement joins TRBV28 to TRBJ2-7, with 9 bases identical to TRBD2. Germline trimming cut 6 bases from V and 5 bases from J; bases unmatched to any gene: 14. Germline lookup yields CDR1 MDHEN and CDR2 SYDVKM. This CDR3 contains 16 residues.